This T cell receptor (beta chain) was observed in a study of response to subunit inactivated influenza vaccine. Study-wide results and limits: The authors suggested that every seasonal influenza vaccination recruits few new T cells.

TCRdb re-analysed the RT-PCR reads in MiXCR, keeping a single row per CDR3 protein. The sample has 800,000 or so distinct CDR3 sequences, over 20% seen once. This clonotype was counted only a few times. Antigen specificity is unknown. CDR1 SGDLS and CDR2 YYNGEE come from the germline V gene. The CDR3 is made up of 16 amino acids. Trimming took 3 bases from V and 3 from J, leaving 16 bases between them. The source of this sequence is a man in his forties or fifties who received an inactivated influenza vaccine. The gene calls are TRBV9 and TRBJ2-1; the D is unclear. The specimen comprised PBMCs from blood, sampled 5 days after vaccination. The CDR3 bases are TGTGCCAGCAGCGAACCGAGGACCCCAAACTACAATGAGCAGTTCTTC. This sequence encodes CASSEPRTPNYNEQFF.